Given below is one TCR beta chain in context. Its antigen remains unidentified. These data are taken from a study of pediatric ulcerative colitis. Study results and limitations: Compared with controls, ulcerative colitis showed greater blood-rectum clone sharing.

During colonoscopy, one to two rectal pinch biopsies were collected. The assay was run at survey level. Assay: immunoSEQ multiplex PCR; the TCRdb copy retains only in-frame clones and omits some. The sample contains approximately 38,000 clones, roughly four fifths of which appear only once. CDR1 is SGHAT and CDR2 is FQNNGV in the germline V gene. The CDR3 consists of 14 residues. The V end lost 8 bases, the J end lost 4 bases, and 18 bases lay between the germline ends. The material sequenced was gut tissue. The receptor was derived from a boy aged 5 to 17 with severe ulcerative colitis. The rearrangement links TRBV11-2 to TRBJ2-7; no clear D. CDR3 in amino acids: CASSLLHDPYEQYF. DNA for the CDR3: TGTGCCAGCTCCTTGTTGCACGATCCATACGAGCAGTACTTC.